This T cell receptor beta chain stems from a study of blood T cell repertoires in COVID-19. Study overall: Collection of acute and convalescent COVID-19 samples took place in the United States, Italy and Spain. The cDNA or gDNA used as material had been derived from T cells, B-cell-depleted T cells, or PBMCs.

Libraries were prepared by immunoSEQ multiplex PCR; TCRdb keeps only in-frame clonotypes and omits some of them. This sample has 350,000 to 400,000 clones; roughly 89% occur once, and the top ten carry about 6.8%. Per germline, CDR1 LNHNV and CDR2 YYDKDF (reference sequence). The CDR3 has 19 residues. V dropped 1 base and J dropped 5 bases, with 26 bases sitting between them. Sequences were obtained from peripheral blood. The V gene is TRBV15, the J gene TRBJ1-1, with D tentatively TRBD1 (6 bases). The origin of this receptor is a young man with active or convalescent COVID-19. CDR3 nucleotide sequence: TGTGCCACCAGCAGAGGGAGAGTTGGGGGCTACGGAACTGGGACTGAAGCTTTCTTT. Translation: CATSRGRVGGYGTGTEAFF. The variable domain in full, with the rest retrieved from reference TRBV15 and TRBJ1-1, is DAMVIQNPRYQVTQFGKPVTLSCSQTLNHNVMYWYQQKSSQAPKLLFHYYDKDFNNEADTPDNFQSRRPNTSFCFLDIRSPGLGDTAMYLCATSRGRVGGYGTGTEAFFGQGTRLTVV.